Given below is one TCR beta chain in context. Its target antigen remains unknown. No base qualities exist here, and no much larger clone lies one base off it. Preparation of the library involved PCR. The sequencer was an Illumina HiSeq 4000. High-throughput sequencing was used to profile the TCR beta-chain CDR3 region of each patient. As for the authors' bioinformatics: The researchers built a classifier to tell apart papillary thyroid cancer patients with distant metastasis, based on CDR3 differences among clinicopathological groups. Repertoire diversity was assessed with the Shannon index, and tumor-blood repertoire similarity with the Morisita-Horn index. Clones were called with MiXCR by TCRdb after fastp trimmed the public reads at Q25, and only in-frame beta chains were retained. The V and J calls follow TCRdb's processing rather than the paper's. The sample includes approximately 31,000 clones, with roughly 30% observed a single time. 25% to 35% of the sample comes from the top ten.

The data stem from a study of metastatic and nonmetastatic thyroid tumors (dated by TCRdb to between 2020 and 2021). In terms of the full investigation: Repertoires were compared across peripheral blood and tumor or nodule tissue samples from malignant and benign thyroid patients. Paper-wide results and their limitations: In both blood and tumor samples, TCR beta diversity was reported to be significantly higher in malignant tumors than in benign nodules.

The CDR3 runs 15 residues from the cysteine to the phenylalanine. Just the 45-base CDR3 DNA is kept, in frame starting at base 1. Germline trimming: 4 bases from V, 4 bases from J; junction bases outside gene matches: 9. From the germline V gene (reference sequence), CDR1 is SEHNR and CDR2 is FQNEAQ. None of the patients had been given any treatment before thyroid surgery. Using T-cell receptor beta sequencing, the study looked back at clinical samples from patients collected from the early 2010s to the late 2010s. Material: blood. The TCR originated in a female donor with papillary thyroid cancer or a benign thyroid nodule (not recorded which). Some clones in this sample may be carry-over from other donors' samples. The rearrangement joined TRBV7-9 to TRBJ1-2, with 7 junctional bases fitting TRBD1. The DNA reads as follows: TGTGCCAGCAGCTCCCTACCGGGACAGTCCTATGGCTACACCTTC. This sequence encodes CASSSLPGQSYGYTF.